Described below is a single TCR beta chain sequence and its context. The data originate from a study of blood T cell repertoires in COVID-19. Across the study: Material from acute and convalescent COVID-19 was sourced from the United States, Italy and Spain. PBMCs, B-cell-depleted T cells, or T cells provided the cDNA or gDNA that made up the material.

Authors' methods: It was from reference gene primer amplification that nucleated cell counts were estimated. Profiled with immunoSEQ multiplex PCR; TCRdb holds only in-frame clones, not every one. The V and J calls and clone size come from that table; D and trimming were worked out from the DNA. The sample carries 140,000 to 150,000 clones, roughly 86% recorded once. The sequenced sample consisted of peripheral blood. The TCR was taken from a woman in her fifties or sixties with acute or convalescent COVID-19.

The CDR3 DNA reads as TGTGCCAGCAGCCAAGATAGCCAGGGGGCCTATCAGCCCCAGCATTTT. Protein: CASSQDSQGAYQPQHF. The chain employs TRBV3-1 (or the pseudogene TRBV3-2) and TRBJ1-5; TRBD1 agrees at 8 bases. This CDR3 spans 16 amino acids. J was trimmed by 5 bases and V by 0 bases; bases with no gene match: 6. Per the germline V gene, CDR1 is LGHDT and CDR2 is YNNKEL (reference sequence).